A single sample is the source of the 23 T cell receptor beta chains below, sequenced in a study of T cells in Graves' hyperthyroidism and ophthalmopathy. RNA transcripts yielded amplified TCR beta CDR3 regions. The TCR CDR3 first-round RT-PCR relied on the HTBI primer set. TCRdb reanalysed the multiplex PCR reads using MiXCR and keeps one entry per CDR3 protein. The table lists hundreds of thousands of distinct CDR3 sequences, about 14% of them singletons, with 5.8% in the top ten. Sequencing input: blood. Source of these receptors: a woman aged 25-40 years with Graves' hyperthyroidism that later progressed to Graves' ophthalmopathy.

This clonotype appeared many times. V is TRBV7-3 and J is TRBJ2-1; D unresolved. Germline lookup yields CDR1 SGHTA and CDR2 FQGTGA. The CDR3 is 15 amino acids. Trimming took off 1 base at V and 7 bases at J, with 14 bases between the two ends. The CDR3 loop reads CASSLSDGESNEQFF. In nucleotides, the CDR3 is TGTGCCAGCAGCTTAAGCGATGGGGAATCGAATGAGCAGTTCTTC. The entire variable domain, with the rest obtained from reference TRBV7-3 and TRBJ2-1, is as follows: GAGVSQTPSNKVTEKGKYVELRCDPISGHTALYWYRQSLGQGPEFLIYFQGTGAADDSGLPNDRFFAVRPEGSVSTLKIQRTERGDSAVYLCASSLSDGESNEQFFGPGTRLTVL.

There are many counts of this clonotype. The CDR3 loop reads CSVGQGATGELFF. As DNA, the CDR3 is TGCAGCGTTGGACAGGGGGCCACCGGGGAGCTGTTTTTT. The chain employs TRBV29-1 and TRBJ2-2; 10 bases fit TRBD1. This CDR3 has 13 amino acids. J gave up 4 bases and V 4 bases, and 0 bases lay outside the gene matches. Germline V gives CDR1 SQVTM, CDR2 ANQGSEA.

V usage is TRBV7-3 and J usage is TRBJ1-2; D is ambiguous. There are 13 residues in the CDR3. Germline V gene lookup returns CDR1 SGHTA and CDR2 FQGTGA. Trimming removed 1 base from V and 6 bases from J, with 9 bases in between. The CDR3 sequence: CASSLIPADGYTF. Written as DNA, the CDR3 is TGTGCCAGCAGCTTAATCCCAGCTGATGGCTACACCTTC.

This clonotype was recorded at least ten times. This rearrangement joins TRBV29-1 to TRBJ2-1, with unresolved D. Germline assignment: CDR1 SQVTM and CDR2 ANQGSEA. The V end lost 4 bases, the J end lost 0 bases, and 1 base lay between the germline ends. CDR3 length equals 11 residues. The CDR3 spells CSVVSYNEQFF. The DNA of the CDR3 is TGCAGCGTTGTCTCCTACAATGAGCAGTTCTTC.

In its sample, this clonotype was seen a few times. The rearrangement links TRBV6-6 to TRBJ1-4; unclear D gene. Trimming stripped 2 bases from V and 4 bases from J, with 5 bases between. The CDR3 has 13 amino acids. Germline V lookup: CDR1 MNHNY, CDR2 SVGAGI (reference sequence). The CDR3 loop is CASSYEVNEKLFF. In nucleotides, the CDR3 is TGTGCCAGCAGTTACGAGGTTAATGAAAAACTGTTTTTT.

Ten or more counts support this clonotype. The chain employs TRBV10-3 and TRBJ1-1; 7 bases are a match to TRBD1. This CDR3 comprises 14 residues. With V trimmed by 4 bases and J by 0 bases, 2 bases remained unmatched. Germline CDR1 reads ENHRY; CDR2 reads SYGVKD. Here the CDR3 reads CAISGQGLNTEAFF. As DNA, the CDR3 is TGTGCCATCAGTGGACAGGGTTTGAACACTGAAGCTTTCTTT.

As DNA, the CDR3 is TGTGCCACCAGCAGAGAATGGATCGTGACTGACTATGGCTACACCTTC. Residues: CATSREWIVTDYGYTF. The chain links TRBV15 to TRBJ1-2; D is unresolved. Deletions cut 0 bases from V and 3 bases from J, with 14 bases between. Germline V gives CDR1 LNHNV, CDR2 YYDKDF (reference sequence). CDR3 length: 16 residues. The variable domain in full, with the rest retrieved from reference TRBV15 and TRBJ1-2, is DAMVIQNPRYQVTQFGKPVTLSCSQTLNHNVMYWYQQKSSQAPKLLFHYYDKDFNNEADTPDNFQSRRPNTSFCFLDIRSPGLGDTAMYLCATSREWIVTDYGYTFGSGTRLTVV.

This clonotype was seen a few times. J is TRBJ2-7 and V is TRBV6-5; D is unclear. The CDR3 is 14 residues long. Germline V lookup: CDR1 MNHEY, CDR2 SVGAGI. With 4 bases removed from V and 6 bases from J, the gap between germline ends came to 16 bases. The DNA for the CDR3 is TGTGCCAGCAGTTTCGCCACAATTTCCCGCGAGCAGTACTTC. This gives the protein CASSFATISREQYF.

The V call is TRBV28, the J call TRBJ2-3, with D unclear. Trimming left V 6 bases short and J 4 bases short, with 14 bases between. Germline V gene sequence: CDR1 MDHEN, CDR2 SYDVKM. This CDR3 has 14 residues. The CDR3 sequence: CASSSHVAPDTQYF. CDR3 nucleotides: TGTGCCAGCAGCTCCCACGTGGCCCCAGATACGCAGTATTTT.

There are many counts of this clonotype. This chain connects TRBV5-8 to TRBJ2-5, with D unclear. Per germline, CDR1 SGHTS and CDR2 YDEGEE. The CDR3 has 14 amino acids. Deletions cut 0 bases from V and 2 bases from J, with 8 bases between. Here the CDR3 reads CASSLASEQETQYF. CDR3 DNA: TGTGCCAGCAGCTTGGCCAGCGAGCAAGAGACCCAGTACTTC. Full variable domain (rest looked up from reference TRBV5-8 and TRBJ2-5): EAGVTQSPTHLIKTRGQQATLRCSPISGHTSVYWYQQALGLGLQFLLWYDEGEERNRGNFPPRFSGRQFPNYSSELNVNALELEDSALYLCASSLASEQETQYFGPGTRLLVL.

In this sample, this clonotype turned up many times. The CDR3 region is CASGLVELGSSNEKLFF. For the CDR3, the DNA is TGTGCTAGTGGTTTGGTCGAGTTAGGGAGCTCTAATGAAAAACTGTTTTTT. This chain joins TRBV12-5 and TRBJ1-4; D is ambiguous. Germline V lookup: CDR1 LGHNT, CDR2 FRNRAP. With 0 bases removed from V and 3 bases from J, the gap between germline ends came to 14 bases. CDR3 length: 17 amino acids.

This clonotype was detected many times. The chain has TRBV7-9 and TRBJ2-4, with a possible D match to TRBD2 (6 bases). In germline, CDR1 is SEHNR, CDR2 FQNEAQ (reference sequence). This CDR3 has 17 amino acids. Trimming stripped 4 bases from V and 0 bases from J, with 16 bases between. The CDR3, as DNA: TGTGCCAGCAGCTCCAAAGCCGGGACTGTAGCCAAAAACATTCAGTACTTC. It translates to CASSSKAGTVAKNIQYF.

This chain links TRBV28 with TRBJ2-5, with 9 bases identical to TRBD1. The length of the CDR3 is 13 residues. The V and J ends lost 7 bases and 4 bases, in that order; junction bases with no gene match: 4. CDR1 and CDR2 from the germline V gene are MDHEN and SYDVKM. CDR3 DNA: TGTGCCAGCAACCTACAGGGGGCAGAGACCCAGTACTTC. This sequence encodes CASNLQGAETQYF.

At least ten counts were recorded for this clonotype. V is TRBV30 and J is TRBJ2-1; D is uncertain. The CDR3 is 12 residues long. Germline V gene data show CDR1 as GTSNPN and CDR2 as SVGIG (reference sequence). Trimming cost V 0 bases and J 10 bases, with 10 bases left between them. The CDR3 region is CAWSVYRLEQFF. The DNA of the CDR3 is TGTGCCTGGAGTGTCTATCGACTCGAGCAGTTCTTC.

In its sample, this clonotype was seen once. J is TRBJ1-2 and V is TRBV6-5; 8 nucleotides line up with TRBD1. Germline V lookup: CDR1 MNHEY, CDR2 SVGAGI. The CDR3 consists of 16 residues. Germline trimming cut 4 bases from V and 3 bases from J; bases unmatched to any gene: 10. The chain's CDR3 is CASSSSGTGNDYGYTF. The CDR3 DNA reads TGTGCCAGCAGTTCCTCCGGGACAGGCAACGACTATGGCTACACCTTC.

The chain carries TRBV3-1 and TRBJ1-4; TRBD1 is a possible D gene (6 bases). The CDR3 has 14 residues. CDR1 and CDR2 from the germline V gene are LGHDT and YNNKEL (reference sequence). V lost 0 bases to trimming and J lost 6 bases, with 8 bases between them. DNA for the CDR3: TGTGCCAGCAGCCAAGAGACAGGAGATGAAAAACTGTTTTTT. Protein: CASSQETGDEKLFF.

This clonotype was counted at least ten times. The J gene is TRBJ1-1, the V gene TRBV27; the D is unclear. Germline V gene lookup returns CDR1 MNHEY and CDR2 SMNVEV (reference sequence). Between the trimmed V and J ends, which lost 4 bases and 1 base, there was a span of 13 bases. The CDR3 is 15 residues long. CDR3: CASSSLLSWNTEAFF. Written as DNA, the CDR3 is TGTGCCAGCAGTTCCCTACTGAGTTGGAACACTGAAGCTTTCTTT.

The chain employs TRBV28 and TRBJ1-3, with D hard to call. This CDR3 is 14 amino acids long. CDR1 is MDHEN, CDR2 SYDVKM, per germline. V lost 7 bases and J 1 base, leaving 11 bases between the germline ends. DNA of the CDR3: TGTGCCAGCATACAGCCAGCTTCTGGAAACACCATATATTTT. Its protein product is CASIQPASGNTIYF.

Only a few counts were recorded for this clonotype. The CDR3 sequence: CASSPTGVGAYEQYF. The CDR3 region has the DNA TGTGCCAGTAGCCCGACAGGGGTCGGAGCCTACGAGCAGTACTTC. The rearrangement uses TRBV19 and TRBJ2-7, with TRBD1 matching 8 bases. The CDR3 loop spans 15 amino acids. Unmatched junction bases numbered 9, after V lost 6 bases and J lost 2 bases. Germline-derived CDR1 and CDR2 are LNHDA and SQIVND (reference sequence).

This clonotype was detected ten times or more. The V gene is TRBV27, the J gene TRBJ2-7; 9 positions match TRBD2. The CDR3 length is 16 residues. V was pared by 8 bases and J by 3 bases, with 14 bases of the junction left unmatched. CDR1 is MNHEY and CDR2 is SMNVEV in the germline V gene (reference sequence). The CDR3 reads CASLYLSGSGGYEQYF. CDR3 nucleotide sequence: TGTGCCAGCCTCTATCTTTCCGGTAGCGGGGGCTACGAGCAGTACTTC.

J is TRBJ2-7 and V is TRBV24-1, with 8 bases that match TRBD1. This CDR3 is built from 16 residues. V shed 2 bases, J shed 0 bases, and the junction held 5 bases outside the gene matches. CDR1 is KGHDR, CDR2 SFDVKD, per germline. CDR3: CATSDSAGTGSYEQYF. In nucleotides, the CDR3 is TGTGCCACCAGTGATTCAGCCGGGACAGGCTCCTACGAGCAGTACTTC.

This sequence joins TRBV6-2 or TRBV6-3 and TRBJ1-1; tentatively, D is TRBD1 (5 bases). V was shortened by 8 bases and J by 5 bases, with 18 bases between the two germline ends. CDR1 is MNHEY, CDR2 SVGEGT, per germline. The length of the CDR3 is 14 residues. Written as DNA, the CDR3 is TGTGCCAGCTCCATCTCGGGGGGAGGGACTGAAGCTTTCTTT. Residues: CASSISGGGTEAFF.

The chain combines TRBV6-2 or TRBV6-3 with TRBJ2-2; 8 positions agree with TRBD2. This CDR3 region has 14 residues. The V segment lost 5 bases and the J segment 6 bases; nucleotides outside the gene matches: 5. The germline gives CDR1 MNHEY, CDR2 SVGEGT. The CDR3 loop reads CASSTGTSAGELFF. The CDR3 DNA reads TGTGCCAGCAGTACGGGGACTAGTGCCGGGGAGCTGTTTTTT.